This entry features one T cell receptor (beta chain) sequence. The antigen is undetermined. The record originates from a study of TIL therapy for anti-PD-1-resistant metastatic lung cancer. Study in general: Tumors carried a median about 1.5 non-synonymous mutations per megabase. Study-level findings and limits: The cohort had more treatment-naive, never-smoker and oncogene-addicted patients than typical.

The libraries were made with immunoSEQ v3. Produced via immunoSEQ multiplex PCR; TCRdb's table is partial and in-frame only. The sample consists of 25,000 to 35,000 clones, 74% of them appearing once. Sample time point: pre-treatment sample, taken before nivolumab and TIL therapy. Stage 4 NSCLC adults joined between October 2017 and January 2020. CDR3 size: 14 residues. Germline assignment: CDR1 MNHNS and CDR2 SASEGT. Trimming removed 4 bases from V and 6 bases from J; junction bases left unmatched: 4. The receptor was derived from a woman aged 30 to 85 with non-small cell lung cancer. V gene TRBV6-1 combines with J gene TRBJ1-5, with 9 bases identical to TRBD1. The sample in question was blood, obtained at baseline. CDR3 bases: TGTGCCAGCAGTGGGGGACAGGGATTTCAGCCCCAGCATTTT. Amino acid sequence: CASSGGQGFQPQHF.